Listed below are T cell receptor beta chains from one sample, sequenced in a study of CD8+ T cells in alopecia areata. Only in-frame clones appear in the TCRdb table, and some are missing; sequencing was by immunoSEQ multiplex PCR. The repertoire holds some 200,000 clones, with about 60% as singletons. The sequencing here drew on CD8+ T cells sorted from blood, taken at week 24, from a patient treated with tofacitinib. The receptor set was obtained from a human donor with alopecia areata. CDR3s include the opening cysteine and the closing phenylalanine or tryptophan. D genes are given only for firm matches. Some rows have no size entry. The others give once, few or many, or a class for an expanded clone.

J,size,D,V,DNA,CDR3
TRBJ2-7,few,NA,TRBV5-1,TGCGCCAGCACGGGTGGCGGCGAGCAGTACTTC,CASTGGGEQYF
TRBJ1-6,once,TRBD1,TRBV9,TGTGCCAGCAGCGGGCGGGACAGGAATTCACCCCTCCACTTT,CASSGRDRNSPLHF
TRBJ1-2,few,TRBD1,TRBV23-1,TGCGCCAGCAGTACACAGGGGGGATTTGGTGGCTACACCTTC,CASSTQGGFGGYTF
TRBJ2-7,NA,NA,TRBV2,TGTGCCAGCACTCAGGGCGGCGAGCAGTACTTC,CASTQGGEQYF
TRBJ1-5,NA,NA,TRBV5-6,TGTGCCAGCAGCTTGGGCTCAGCTCAGCCCCAGCATTTT,CASSLGSAQPQHF
TRBJ1-4,few,NA,TRBV15,TGTGCCACCAACGATTTGGGTGGAGAAAAACTGTTTTTT,CATNDLGGEKLFF
TRBJ1-1,NA,TRBD1,TRBV4-1,TGCGCCAGCAGCCAGGTACCGGACAGGCTGAACACTGAAGCTTTCTTT,CASSQVPDRLNTEAFF
TRBJ1-3,few,NA,TRBV29-1,TGCAGCGTTGAAGTTGCGGGACTTGGAAACACCATATATTTT,CSVEVAGLGNTIYF
TRBJ2-2,NA,NA,TRBV18,TGTGCCAGCTCACCACCGTCCGGGGAGCTGTTTTTT,CASSPPSGELFF
TRBJ2-4,few,TRBD2,TRBV5-6,TGTGCCAGCAGCCTTAGCGGGATTCAGTACTTC,CASSLSGIQYF
TRBJ2-1,once,NA,TRBV5-4,TGTGCCAGCAGCGCGGCGGGAAATGAGCAGTTCTTC,CASSAAGNEQFF
TRBJ2-5,NA,TRBD1,TRBV13,TGTGCCAGCAGCTCACAGGGGTCCATATCGGAGACCCAGTACTTC,CASSSQGSISETQYF
TRBJ2-2,once,NA,TRBV5-1,TGCGCCAGCAGCTTGGAGTGGGAGACCGGGGAGCTGTTTTTT,CASSLEWETGELFF
TRBJ1-5,NA,NA,TRBV7-2,TGTGCCAGCAGCCCCACAGGGTCGAGCAATCAGCCCCAGCATTTT,CASSPTGSSNQPQHF
TRBJ2-3,NA,NA,TRBV2,TGTGCCAGCAGTCCCGAAGGGGGGTACTCAGATACGCAGTATTTT,CASSPEGGYSDTQYF
TRBJ1-1,NA,NA,TRBV5-6,TGTGCCAGCAGCTTGGCGGTAGGAGTAACGACTGAAGCTTTCTTT,CASSLAVGVTTEAFF
TRBJ2-3,NA,TRBD2,TRBV5-4,TGTGCCAGCAGCTTGGTGTCGTTAGCGGGGGGAGACACAGATACGCAGTATTTT,CASSLVSLAGGDTDTQYF
TRBJ2-1,NA,TRBD2,TRBV29-1,TGCAGCGTTGACCCGGGGAGGGGAGAGCAGTTCTTC,CSVDPGRGEQFF
TRBJ1-1,NA,NA,TRBV5-6,TGTGCCAGCAGCTTCGGGTGGGGGGCCGTGAACACTGAAGCTTTCTTT,CASSFGWGAVNTEAFF
TRBJ2-7,once,NA,TRBV5-6,TGTGCCAGCAGCACAGGGAGTGGAGGGGCTATTTTTGACGAGCAGTACTTC,CASSTGSGGAIFDEQYF
TRBJ1-1,NA,NA,TRBV7-2,TGTGCCAGCAGCCCGCTTTGGGGCACTGAAGCTTTCTTT,CASSPLWGTEAFF
TRBJ2-1,NA,TRBD2,TRBV4-1,TGCGCCAGCAGCCAAGAGTTAAGCGGGGACTACAATGAGCAGTTCTTC,CASSQELSGDYNEQFF
TRBJ2-7,NA,TRBD1,TRBV6-5,TGTGCCAGCAGTATCCGGGACAGGGGGTCTTACGAGCAGTACTTC,CASSIRDRGSYEQYF
TRBJ2-1,few,NA,TRBV13,TGTGCCAGCAGCTTAGGGTACAATGAGCAGTTCTTC,CASSLGYNEQFF
TRBJ1-2,NA,NA,TRBV9,TGTGCCAGCCGAAATTCCGGGAGCGGCTATGGCTACACCTTC,CASRNSGSGYGYTF
TRBJ2-4,NA,NA,TRBV13,TGTGCCAGCAGCCCCAGGGACGGAGAGAAAAACATTCAGTACTTC,CASSPRDGEKNIQYF
TRBJ2-7,NA,NA,TRBV2,TGTGCCGCGGGGGCAGACACCTACGAGCAGTACTTC,CAAGADTYEQYF
TRBJ1-5,NA,TRBD1,TRBV30,TGTGCCTGGGAACAGGGGGCGAGTCAGCCCCAGCATTTT,CAWEQGASQPQHF
TRBJ1-1,NA,NA,TRBV30,TGTGCCTGGAGTGTCGGCAGCGCCGAAGCTTTCTTT,CAWSVGSAEAFF
TRBJ1-6,NA,NA,TRBV4-2,TGTGCCAGCAGCCAAGAGGCCAGAAATAATTCACCCCTCCACTTT,CASSQEARNNSPLHF
TRBJ2-5,once,TRBD1,TRBV5-1,TGCGCCAGCAGCTTGGCGGGGACAGGAGGGGAGACCCAGTACTTC,CASSLAGTGGETQYF
TRBJ1-1,NA,TRBD1,TRBV4-2,TGTGCCAGCAGCCTGGGGACAGCCACTGAAGCTTTCTTT,CASSLGTATEAFF
TRBJ2-5,NA,TRBD1,TRBV25-1,TGTGCCAGCAGTGAATATTTGGGACAGGGGAACCAAGAGACCCAGTACTTC,CASSEYLGQGNQETQYF
TRBJ1-1,NA,NA,TRBV5-1,TGCGCCAGCAGCCCGGGGACGTTGAACACTGAAGCTTTCTTT,CASSPGTLNTEAFF
TRBJ1-1,NA,NA,TRBV27,TGTGCCAGCCGTACAGGGAACACTGAAGCTTTCTTT,CASRTGNTEAFF
TRBJ1-1,NA,NA,TRBV6-5,TGTGCCAGCAGTTATTACAACGGGGACGACGCTTTCTTT,CASSYYNGDDAFF
TRBJ2-3,few,NA,TRBV4-2,TGTGCCAGCAGCCAAGGGGATACGCAGTATTTT,CASSQGDTQYF
TRBJ2-4,NA,NA,TRBV2,TGTGCCAGCAGGGCAACACGGAACATTCAGTACTTC,CASRATRNIQYF
TRBJ2-5,once,NA,TRBV30,TGTGCCTGGAGTGTAACAAGCGCCCAAGAGACCCAGTACTTC,CAWSVTSAQETQYF
TRBJ2-3,few,NA,TRBV6-6,NA,CSSVLGGADTQYF
TRBJ2-7,once,NA,TRBV19,TGTGCCAGTAGTATGTTCGGAGGCTACGAGCAGTACTTC,CASSMFGGYEQYF
TRBJ2-7,few,TRBD1,TRBV29-1,TGCAGCGTCGACAGACAGGGCATAACGGGCGAGCAGTACTTC,CSVDRQGITGEQYF
TRBJ2-2,NA,NA,TRBV29-1,TGCAGCGTTGAGCGTTTGGGCACCGGGGAGCTGTTTTTT,CSVERLGTGELFF
TRBJ2-2,few,TRBD2,TRBV29-1,TGCAGCGTTGAAGCGGGGGGCACCGGGGAGCTGTTTTTT,CSVEAGGTGELFF